This TCR beta chain was observed in a study of blood T cell repertoires in COVID-19. Study details: Samples came from the United States, Italy and Spain, spanning acute and convalescent COVID-19. In each case, the material was cDNA or gDNA derived from T cells, B-cell-depleted T cells, or PBMCs.

In the authors' workflow: Counts of nucleated cells, estimated from reference gene primer amplification, were obtained. Sequencing was performed with immunoSEQ multiplex PCR; in TCRdb, only in-frame clones are kept and a portion is missing. That table furnishes V, J and clone size, whereas the DNA furnished D and trimming. The sample records 15,000 to 20,000 clones, 82% being singletons. Germline V CDR1 and CDR2: SGHDN, FVKESK. This CDR3 is 12 amino acids long. The V gene end was trimmed by 7 bases and the J gene end by 7 bases; junction bases not matched to a gene: 4. The chain carries TRBV14 and TRBJ2-1; TRBD1 aligns across 7 bases. The sample was peripheral blood. This receptor was obtained from a woman in her 70s with active COVID-19. The CDR3 sequence: CASKGGYNEQFF. Written as DNA, the CDR3 is TGTGCCAGCAAAGGGGGCTATAATGAGCAGTTCTTC.